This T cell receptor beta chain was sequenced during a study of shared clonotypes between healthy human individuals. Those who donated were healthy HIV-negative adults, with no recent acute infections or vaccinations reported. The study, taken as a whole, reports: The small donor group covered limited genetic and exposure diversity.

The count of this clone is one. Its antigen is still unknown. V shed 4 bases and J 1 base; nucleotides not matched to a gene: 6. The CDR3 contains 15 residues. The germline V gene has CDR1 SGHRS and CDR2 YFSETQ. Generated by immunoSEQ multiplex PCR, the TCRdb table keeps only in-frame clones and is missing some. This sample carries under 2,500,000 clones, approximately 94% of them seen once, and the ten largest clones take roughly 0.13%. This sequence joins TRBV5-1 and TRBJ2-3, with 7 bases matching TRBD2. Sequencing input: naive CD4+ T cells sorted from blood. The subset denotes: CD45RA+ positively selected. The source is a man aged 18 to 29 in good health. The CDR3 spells CASSTGTTRTDTQYF. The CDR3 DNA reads TGCGCCAGCAGCACCGGGACTACGCGCACAGATACGCAGTATTTT.